This T cell receptor (beta chain) was documented in a study of blood T cell repertoires in COVID-19. Overall study context: Material from acute and convalescent COVID-19 was sourced from the United States, Italy and Spain. Nucleic acid was either cDNA or gDNA, and it came from T cells, B-cell-depleted T cells, or PBMCs.

Losses at the gene ends were 11 bases for V and 8 bases for J; bases not matched to a gene: 16. The CDR3 length is 15 residues. Germline-derived CDR1 and CDR2 are SNHLY and FYNNEI. Sequenced by immunoSEQ multiplex PCR; TCRdb stores in-frame clones only, minus some. The profile covers approximately 89,000 clones, with approximately 92% appearing a single time and about 6.6% taken by the ten largest. The chain employs TRBV2 and TRBJ1-2, with TRBD1 matching over 11 bases. The source of this sequence is a woman aged 55-75 years with active COVID-19. The sample was peripheral blood. The CDR3 reads CAPGTGGKVAGGYTF. The CDR3 coding sequence is TGTGCCCCTGGGACAGGGGGTAAAGTAGCGGGCGGCTACACCTTC.